Detailed here is one TCR beta chain. The antigen it recognizes is unknown. Base quality data are lacking; no much larger clone is found one base away. Based on the germline V gene, the CDR1 and CDR2 sequences are SGHTA and FQGNSA. V is pared back by 3 bases and J by 0 bases, with 5 bases lying between the germline termini. The CDR3 contains 13 residues, cysteine and phenylalanine counted. The CDR3 DNA has 39 bases and is translated from base 1. TCRbeta CDR3 regions were amplified from genomic DNA by means of the immunoSEQ Assay, a bias-controlled multiplex PCR. In the source study's methods: Nucleated cell counts per sample were estimated from amplification of reference gene primers within the assay. To quantify the absolute abundance of each unique TCRbeta CDR3 rearrangement, sequence reads were collapsed and filtered. For each sample, productive Simpson clonality was calculated as the square root of Simpson's diversity index over productive rearrangements. Not all clones reach the TCRdb copy of this immuneACCESS table, which keeps in-frame sequences only. Checked studies attribute under half of the gap to unresolved V genes and leave the rest unexplained. The DNA was the basis for D and trimming; V, J and clone size are from that table. Recorded for this sample are 200,000 to 250,000 clones; 83% of them occurred a single time. Of the sample, 3% to 4.5% is held by the ten largest clones.

Enrolling through a virtual design, the prospective study's participants ranged in age from roughly 18 to 95 years and lived across roughly 24 United States geographic areas. Cohort assignment in the prospective study relied on participant-reported clinical history from a screening survey and a study questionnaire. A participant counted as exposed if, within 2 weeks of entering the study, that participant had been in contact with someone who had a PCR-confirmed or clinician-diagnosed COVID-19 case. Mobile phlebotomists in the prospective study collected whole blood, serum and a nasopharyngeal or oropharyngeal swab from every participant. Prospective study participants could optionally give additional blood draws and questionnaires over an approximately two-month period. Before DNA extraction, prospective study blood samples were shipped either frozen or at room temperature. These data originate in a study of blood T cell repertoires in COVID-19 (dated by TCRdb to about 2020). About the investigation overall: The collaborator samples originated in the United States, Italy and Spain and spanned the acute and convalescent phases of COVID-19. The material from the prospective study consisted of cDNA or gDNA derived from T cells, B-cell-depleted T cells, or PBMCs. The dataset comprised deeply sampled blood TCRbeta repertoires from subjects exposed to, actively infected with, or recovered from COVID-19. The repertoires were released in a freely available public database intended as a resource for research on the immune response to SARS-CoV-2. Samples were obtained from the ongoing ImmuneRACE study (first 160 participants) and from 1,254 subjects provided by 6 global collaborators. Sample metadata almost always included a de-identified subject ID, COVID-19 status, age in years and sex. Where available, HLA class I and class II types were obtained from metadata supplied by the sample provider rather than from assay-based typing. On the study overall, not on this receptor specifically: The amount of clinical and demographic metadata varied by source and participant and was provided uncurated.

The V and J genes are TRBV7-2 and TRBJ1-2, with no confidently assigned D gene. Sequencing input: PBMCs or T cells enriched from blood (not recorded which). This receptor was identified in a woman aged 40 to 50 who had been exposed to COVID-19. The sequence in DNA is TGTGCCAGCAGCTTTACAGCTAACTATGGCTACACCTTC. Its product reads: CASSFTANYGYTF.